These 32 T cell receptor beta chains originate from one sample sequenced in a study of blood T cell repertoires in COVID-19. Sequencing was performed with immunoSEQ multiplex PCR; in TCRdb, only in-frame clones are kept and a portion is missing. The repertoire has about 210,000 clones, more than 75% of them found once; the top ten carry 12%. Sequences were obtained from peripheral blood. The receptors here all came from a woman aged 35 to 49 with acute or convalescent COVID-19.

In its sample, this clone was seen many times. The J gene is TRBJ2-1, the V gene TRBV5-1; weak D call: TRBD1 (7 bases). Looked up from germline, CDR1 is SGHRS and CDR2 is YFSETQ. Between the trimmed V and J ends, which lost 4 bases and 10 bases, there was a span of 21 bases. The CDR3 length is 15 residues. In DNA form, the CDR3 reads TGCGCCAGCAGCCCTCTAGCGCGGCAGGGGGGCGAGCAGTTCTTC. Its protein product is CASSPLARQGGEQFF.

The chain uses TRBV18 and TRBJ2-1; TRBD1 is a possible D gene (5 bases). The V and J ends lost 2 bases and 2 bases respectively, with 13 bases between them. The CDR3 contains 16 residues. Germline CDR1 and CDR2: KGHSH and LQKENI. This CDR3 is CASSPKGSIPYNEQFF. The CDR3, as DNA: TGTGCCAGCTCACCAAAGGGGTCCATCCCCTACAATGAGCAGTTCTTC.

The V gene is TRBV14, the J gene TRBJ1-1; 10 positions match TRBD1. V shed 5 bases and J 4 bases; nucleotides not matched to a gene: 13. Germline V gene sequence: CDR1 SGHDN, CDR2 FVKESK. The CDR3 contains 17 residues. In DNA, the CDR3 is TGTGCCAGCAGCTCCACTGGGACAGGGGCCTGGGCCACTGAAGCTTTCTTT. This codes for CASSSTGTGAWATEAFF.

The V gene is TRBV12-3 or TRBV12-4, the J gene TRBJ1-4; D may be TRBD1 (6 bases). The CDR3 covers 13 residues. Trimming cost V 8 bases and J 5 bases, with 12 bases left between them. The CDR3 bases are TGTGCCAGCGGCCGGGGGGCCAATGAAAAACTGTTTTTT. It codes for CASGRGANEKLFF.

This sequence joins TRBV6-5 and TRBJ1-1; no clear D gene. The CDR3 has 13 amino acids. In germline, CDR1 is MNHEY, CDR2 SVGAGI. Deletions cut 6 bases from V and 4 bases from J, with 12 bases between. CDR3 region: CASSTRESTEAFF. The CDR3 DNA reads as TGTGCCAGCAGCACAAGGGAGAGCACTGAAGCTTTCTTT.

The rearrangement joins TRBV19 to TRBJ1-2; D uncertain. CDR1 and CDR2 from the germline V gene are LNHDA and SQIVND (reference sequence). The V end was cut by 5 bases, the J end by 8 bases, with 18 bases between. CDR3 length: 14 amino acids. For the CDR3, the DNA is TGTGCCAGTAGTCCCACCAGGCGTCAGAGCGGCTACACCTTC. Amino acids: CASSPTRRQSGYTF.

CDR3 nucleotides: TGTGCCAGCAGTGACCCTCCAGGGGGGACAGGGAGGTACGAGCAGTACTTC. Translated, it gives CASSDPPGGTGRYEQYF. The chain carries TRBV25-1 and TRBJ2-7, with 9 bases that match TRBD1. Germline CDR1 is MGHDK and CDR2 is SYGVNS. The CDR3 is made up of 17 amino acids. Trimming at V came to 3 bases and at J to 4 bases, leaving 13 bases not matched to a gene.

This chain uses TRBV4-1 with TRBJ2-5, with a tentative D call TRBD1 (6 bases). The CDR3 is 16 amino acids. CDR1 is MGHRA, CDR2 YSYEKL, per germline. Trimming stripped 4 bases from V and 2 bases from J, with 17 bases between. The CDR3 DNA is TGCGCCAGCAGCCCTACTGCAGGGGTGGAGCAAGAGACCCAGTACTTC. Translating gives CASSPTAGVEQETQYF.

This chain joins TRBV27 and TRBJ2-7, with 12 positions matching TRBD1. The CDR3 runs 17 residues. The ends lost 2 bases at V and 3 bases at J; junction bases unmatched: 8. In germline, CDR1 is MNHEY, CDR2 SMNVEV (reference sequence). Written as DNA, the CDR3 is TGTGCCAGCAGTTTAGAGGGGGGGACAGGGGGCCTCTACGAGCAGTACTTC. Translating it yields CASSLEGGTGGLYEQYF.

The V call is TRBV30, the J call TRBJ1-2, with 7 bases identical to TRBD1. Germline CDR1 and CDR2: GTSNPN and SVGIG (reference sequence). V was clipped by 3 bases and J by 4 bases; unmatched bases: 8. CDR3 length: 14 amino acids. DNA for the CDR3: TGTGCCTGGAGCGCCTCGGGACAGCTCTATGGCTACACCTTC. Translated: CAWSASGQLYGYTF.

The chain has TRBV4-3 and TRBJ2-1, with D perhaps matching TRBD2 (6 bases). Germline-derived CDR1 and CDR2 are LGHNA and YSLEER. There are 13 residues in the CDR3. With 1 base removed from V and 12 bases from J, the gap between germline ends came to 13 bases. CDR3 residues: CASSQVAAGLQFF. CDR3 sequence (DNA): TGCGCCAGCAGCCAAGTAGCGGCTGGCCTGCAGTTCTTC.

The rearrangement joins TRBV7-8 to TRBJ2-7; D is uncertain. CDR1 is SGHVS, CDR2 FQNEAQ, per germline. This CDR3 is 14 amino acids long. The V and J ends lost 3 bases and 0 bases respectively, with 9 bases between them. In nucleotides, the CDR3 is TGTGCCAGCAGCTTGGCCAGGCTCTCCTACGAGCAGTACTTC. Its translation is CASSLARLSYEQYF.

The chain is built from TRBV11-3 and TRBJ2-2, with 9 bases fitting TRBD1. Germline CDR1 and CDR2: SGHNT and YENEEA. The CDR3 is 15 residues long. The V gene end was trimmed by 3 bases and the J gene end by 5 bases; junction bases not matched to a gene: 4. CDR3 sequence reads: CASSLLGQGTGELFF. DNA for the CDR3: TGTGCCAGCAGCTTGCTGGGACAGGGTACCGGGGAGCTGTTTTTT.

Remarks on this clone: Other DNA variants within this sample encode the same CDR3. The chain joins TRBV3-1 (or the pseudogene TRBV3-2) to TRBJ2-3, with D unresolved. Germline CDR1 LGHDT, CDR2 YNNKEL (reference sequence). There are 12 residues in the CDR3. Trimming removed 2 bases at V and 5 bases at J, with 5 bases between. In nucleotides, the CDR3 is TGTGCCAGCAGCCAAATCAGAGATACGCAGTATTTT. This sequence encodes CASSQIRDTQYF.

In DNA form, the CDR3 reads TGTGCCAGCAGTCAGACTAGCGGTGAGCAGTTCTTC. It yields the protein CASSQTSGEQFF. The genes are TRBV12-3 or TRBV12-4 and TRBJ2-1; the match to TRBD2 covers 9 bases. The length of the CDR3 is 12 residues. V dropped 5 bases and J dropped 9; count of bases not matched to a gene: 2.

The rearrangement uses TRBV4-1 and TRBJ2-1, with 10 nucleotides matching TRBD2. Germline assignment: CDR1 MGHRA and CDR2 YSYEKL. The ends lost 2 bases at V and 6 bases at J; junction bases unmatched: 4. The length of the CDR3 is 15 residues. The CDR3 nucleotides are TGCGCCAGCAGCCAACCATCTAGCGGGGGCAATGAGCAGTTCTTC. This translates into CASSQPSSGGNEQFF.

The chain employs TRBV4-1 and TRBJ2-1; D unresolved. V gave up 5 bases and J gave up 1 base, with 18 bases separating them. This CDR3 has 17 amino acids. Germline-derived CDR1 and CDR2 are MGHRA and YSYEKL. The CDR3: CASSASGRVSSYNEQFF. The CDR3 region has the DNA TGCGCCAGCAGCGCAAGTGGTAGAGTGTCGTCCTACAATGAGCAGTTCTTC.

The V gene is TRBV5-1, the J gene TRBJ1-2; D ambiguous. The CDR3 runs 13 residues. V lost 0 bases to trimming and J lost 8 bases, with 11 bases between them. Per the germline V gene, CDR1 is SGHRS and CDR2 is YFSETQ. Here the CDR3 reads CASSLVVGQGYTF. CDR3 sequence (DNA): TGCGCCAGCAGCTTGGTGGTGGGCCAGGGCTACACCTTC.

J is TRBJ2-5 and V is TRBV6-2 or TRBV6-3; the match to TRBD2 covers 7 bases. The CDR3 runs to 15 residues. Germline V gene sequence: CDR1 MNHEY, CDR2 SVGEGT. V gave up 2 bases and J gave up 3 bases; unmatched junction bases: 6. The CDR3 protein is CASSYEGRVEETQYF. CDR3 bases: TGTGCCAGCAGTTACGAGGGGAGGGTGGAAGAGACCCAGTACTTC.

The CDR3 DNA is TGTGCCAGCAGCTTAGAAGGTCGCGGCTACAATGAGCAGTTCTTC. Its translation: CASSLEGRGYNEQFF. The J gene is TRBJ2-1, the V gene TRBV7-6; no clear D gene. The CDR3 sequence is 15 residues long. Deletions cut 1 base from V and 3 bases from J, with 10 bases between. The germline V gene encodes CDR1 SGHVS and CDR2 FNYEAQ.

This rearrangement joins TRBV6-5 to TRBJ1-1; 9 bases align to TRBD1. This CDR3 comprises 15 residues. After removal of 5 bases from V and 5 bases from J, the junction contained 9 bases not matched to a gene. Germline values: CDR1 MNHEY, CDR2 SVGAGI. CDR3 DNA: TGTGCCAGCAGTCTCCCCGGGACAGGGAAAACTGAAGCTTTCTTT. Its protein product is CASSLPGTGKTEAFF.

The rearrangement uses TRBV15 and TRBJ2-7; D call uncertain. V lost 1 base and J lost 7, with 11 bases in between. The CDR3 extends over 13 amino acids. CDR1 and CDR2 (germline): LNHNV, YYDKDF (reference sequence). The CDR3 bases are TGTGCCACCAGCAGAGTGGCCGAGGAGGAGCAGTACTTC. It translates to CATSRVAEEEQYF.

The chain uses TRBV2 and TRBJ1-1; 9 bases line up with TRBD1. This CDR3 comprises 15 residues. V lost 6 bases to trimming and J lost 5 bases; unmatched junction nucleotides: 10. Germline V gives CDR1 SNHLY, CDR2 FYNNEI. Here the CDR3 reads CASREQGARETEAFF. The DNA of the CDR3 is TGTGCCAGCAGGGAACAGGGGGCGCGGGAGACTGAAGCTTTCTTT.

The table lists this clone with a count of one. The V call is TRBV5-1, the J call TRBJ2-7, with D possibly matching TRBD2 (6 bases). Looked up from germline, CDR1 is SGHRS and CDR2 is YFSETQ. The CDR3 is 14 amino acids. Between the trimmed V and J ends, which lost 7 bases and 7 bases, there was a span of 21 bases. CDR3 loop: CASHTEAREEEQYF. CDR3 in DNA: TGCGCCAGCCATACCGAGGCGAGGGAGGAGGAGCAGTACTTC.

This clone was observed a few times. The CDR3 region has the DNA TGTGCCAGCGGGACTAGCGGTTACGAGCAGTACTTC. Amino acids: CASGTSGYEQYF. The V call is TRBV25-1, the J call TRBJ2-7; TRBD2 aligns across 11 bases. CDR1 is MGHDK and CDR2 is SYGVNS in the germline V gene. CDR3 length equals 12 residues. With V trimmed by 8 bases and J by 4 bases, 1 base remained unmatched.

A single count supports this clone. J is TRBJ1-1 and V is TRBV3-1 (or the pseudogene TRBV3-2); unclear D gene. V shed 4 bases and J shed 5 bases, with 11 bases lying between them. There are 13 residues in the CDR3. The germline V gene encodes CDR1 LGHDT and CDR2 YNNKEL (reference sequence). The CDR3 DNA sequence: TGTGCCAGCAGCCCGCGAGCGCGGACTGAAGCTTTCTTT. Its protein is CASSPRARTEAFF.

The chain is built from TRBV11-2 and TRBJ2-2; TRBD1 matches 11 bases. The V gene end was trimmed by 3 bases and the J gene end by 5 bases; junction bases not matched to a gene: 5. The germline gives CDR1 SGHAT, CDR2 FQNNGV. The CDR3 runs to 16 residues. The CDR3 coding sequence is TGTGCCAGCAGCTTTCGGGGGACAGGGGGAACCGGGGAGCTGTTTTTT. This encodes CASSFRGTGGTGELFF.

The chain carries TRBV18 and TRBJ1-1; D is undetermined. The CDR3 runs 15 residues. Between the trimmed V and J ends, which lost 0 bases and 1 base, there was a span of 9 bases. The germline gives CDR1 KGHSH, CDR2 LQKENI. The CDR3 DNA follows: TGTGCCAGCTCACCACCGTCGGCAGGGAACACTGAAGCTTTCTTT. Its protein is CASSPPSAGNTEAFF.

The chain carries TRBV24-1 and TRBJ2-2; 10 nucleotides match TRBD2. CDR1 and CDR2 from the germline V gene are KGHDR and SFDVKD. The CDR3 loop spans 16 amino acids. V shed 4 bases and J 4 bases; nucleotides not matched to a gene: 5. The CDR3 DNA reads TGTGCCACCAGTGACCCGGGACTAGCGAGCACCGGGGAGCTGTTTTTT. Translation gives CATSDPGLASTGELFF.

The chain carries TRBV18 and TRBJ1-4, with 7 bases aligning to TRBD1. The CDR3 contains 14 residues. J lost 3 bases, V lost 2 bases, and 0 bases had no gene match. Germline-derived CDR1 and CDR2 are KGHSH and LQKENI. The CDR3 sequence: CASSPTGANEKLFF. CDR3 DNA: TGTGCCAGCTCACCAACAGGGGCTAATGAAAAACTGTTTTTT.

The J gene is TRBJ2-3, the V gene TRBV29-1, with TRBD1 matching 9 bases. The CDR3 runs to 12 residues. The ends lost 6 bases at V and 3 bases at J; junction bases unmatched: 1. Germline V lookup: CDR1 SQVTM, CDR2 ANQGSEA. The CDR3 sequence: CSVGQGTDTQYF. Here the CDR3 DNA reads TGCAGCGTCGGACAGGGGACAGATACGCAGTATTTT.

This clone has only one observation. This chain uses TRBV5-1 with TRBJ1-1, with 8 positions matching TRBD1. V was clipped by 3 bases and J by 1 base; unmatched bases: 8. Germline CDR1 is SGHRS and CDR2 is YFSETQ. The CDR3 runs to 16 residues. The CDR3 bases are TGCGCCAGCAGCTCCCCGCGCGACAGGGGGAACACTGAAGCTTTCTTT. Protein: CASSSPRDRGNTEAFF. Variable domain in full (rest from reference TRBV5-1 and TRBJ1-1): KAGVTQTPRYLIKTRGQQVTLSCSPISGHRSVSWYQQTPGQGLQFLFEYFSETQRNKGNFPGRFSGRQFSNSRSEMNVSTLELGDSALYLCASSSPRDRGNTEAFFGQGTRLTVV.